This TCR beta chain was observed in a study of cytomegalovirus exposure and HLA in healthy donors. Study-wide points: The study found most TCR sequences rare, yet found some public TCRs in many donors.

With 60 Vbeta and 13 Jbeta primers, the PCR was carried out. Using immunoSEQ multiplex PCR, the repertoire was profiled, and TCRdb retains in-frame clones only, with some absent. The sample records roughly 120,000 clones, about 75% being singletons. Per the germline V gene, CDR1 is MGHRA and CDR2 is YSYEKL. The CDR3 contains 14 residues. V lost 4 bases and J lost 4; bases outside the gene matches: 4. With respect to this clone: Its matching antigen is unknown.

This TCR derives from a man between 60 and 70 years old in good health and CMV-seropositive. Sequenced sample: PBMCs. The rearrangement links TRBV4-1 to TRBJ2-7; 10 bases match TRBD2. The CDR3 sequence: CASSREREGYEQYF. Here the CDR3 DNA reads TGCGCCAGCAGCCGCGAGCGGGAGGGGTACGAGCAGTACTTC.